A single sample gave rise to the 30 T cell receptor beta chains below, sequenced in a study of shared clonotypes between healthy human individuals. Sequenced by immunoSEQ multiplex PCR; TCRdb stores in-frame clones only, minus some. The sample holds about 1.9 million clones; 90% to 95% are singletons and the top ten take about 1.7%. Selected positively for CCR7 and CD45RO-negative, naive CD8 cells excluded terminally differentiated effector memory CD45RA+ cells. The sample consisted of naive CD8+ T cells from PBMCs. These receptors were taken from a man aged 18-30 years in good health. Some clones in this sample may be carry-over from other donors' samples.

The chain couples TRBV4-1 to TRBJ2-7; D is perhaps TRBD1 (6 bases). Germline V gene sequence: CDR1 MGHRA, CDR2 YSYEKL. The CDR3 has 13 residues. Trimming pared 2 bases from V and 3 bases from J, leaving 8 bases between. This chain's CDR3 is CASSQNRDYEQYF. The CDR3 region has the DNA TGCGCCAGCAGCCAAAACAGGGACTACGAGCAGTACTTC.

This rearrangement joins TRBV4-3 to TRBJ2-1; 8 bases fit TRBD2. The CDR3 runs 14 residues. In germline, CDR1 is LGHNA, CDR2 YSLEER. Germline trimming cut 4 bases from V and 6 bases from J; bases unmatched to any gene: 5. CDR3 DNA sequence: TGCGCCAGCAGCCCCGGGAGGGTAGGCAATGAGCAGTTCTTC. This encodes CASSPGRVGNEQFF.

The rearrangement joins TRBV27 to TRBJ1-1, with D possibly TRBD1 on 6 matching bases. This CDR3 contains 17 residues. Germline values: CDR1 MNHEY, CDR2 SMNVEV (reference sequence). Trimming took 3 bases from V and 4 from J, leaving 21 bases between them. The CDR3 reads CASSFESWTERGTEAFF. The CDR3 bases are TGTGCCAGCAGTTTCGAATCCTGGACAGAAAGGGGCACTGAAGCTTTCTTT.

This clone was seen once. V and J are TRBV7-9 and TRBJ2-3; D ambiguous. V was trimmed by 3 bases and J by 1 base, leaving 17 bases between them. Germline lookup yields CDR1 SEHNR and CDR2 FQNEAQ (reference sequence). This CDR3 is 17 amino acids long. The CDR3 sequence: CASSFASVGGGTDTQYF. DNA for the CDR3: TGTGCCAGCAGCTTTGCATCTGTGGGTGGGGGCACAGATACGCAGTATTTT.

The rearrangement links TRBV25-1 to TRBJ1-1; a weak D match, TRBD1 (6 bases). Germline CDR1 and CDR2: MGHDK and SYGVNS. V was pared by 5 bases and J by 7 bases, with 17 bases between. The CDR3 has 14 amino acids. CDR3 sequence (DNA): TGTGCCAGCAGTCAACAAAAGACAGGAGATGAAGCTTTCTTT. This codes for CASSQQKTGDEAFF.

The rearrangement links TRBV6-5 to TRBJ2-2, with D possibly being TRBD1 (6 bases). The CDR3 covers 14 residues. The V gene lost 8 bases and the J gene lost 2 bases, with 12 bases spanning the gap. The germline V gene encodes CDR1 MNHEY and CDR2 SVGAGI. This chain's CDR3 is CASLRGRNTGELFF. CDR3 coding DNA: TGTGCCAGCCTCAGGGGCAGAAACACCGGGGAGCTGTTTTTT.

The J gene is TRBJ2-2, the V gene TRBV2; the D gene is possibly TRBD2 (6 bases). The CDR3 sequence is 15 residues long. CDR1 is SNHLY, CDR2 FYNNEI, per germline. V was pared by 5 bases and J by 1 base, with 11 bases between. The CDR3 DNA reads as TGTGCCAGCAGTCTGGGCGGGATGAACACCGGGGAGCTGTTTTTT. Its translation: CASSLGGMNTGELFF.

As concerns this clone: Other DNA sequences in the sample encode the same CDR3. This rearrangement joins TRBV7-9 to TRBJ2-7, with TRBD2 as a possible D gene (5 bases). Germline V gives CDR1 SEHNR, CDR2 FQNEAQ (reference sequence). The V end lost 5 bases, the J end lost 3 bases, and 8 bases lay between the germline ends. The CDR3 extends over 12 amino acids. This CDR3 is CASSLGVYEQYF. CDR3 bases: TGTGCCAGCAGCCTGGGAGTCTACGAGCAGTACTTC.

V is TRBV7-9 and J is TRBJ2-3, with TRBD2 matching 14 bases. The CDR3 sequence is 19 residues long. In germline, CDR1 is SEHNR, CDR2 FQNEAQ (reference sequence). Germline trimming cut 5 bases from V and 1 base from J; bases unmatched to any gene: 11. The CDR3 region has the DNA TGTGCCAGCAGCGCCCGGACTAGCGGGAGGTTTGTAGGCACAGATACGCAGTATTTT. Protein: CASSARTSGRFVGTDTQYF.

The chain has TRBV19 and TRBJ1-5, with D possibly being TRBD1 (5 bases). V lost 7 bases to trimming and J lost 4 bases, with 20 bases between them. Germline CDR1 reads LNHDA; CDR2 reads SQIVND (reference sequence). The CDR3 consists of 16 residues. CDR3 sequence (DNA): TGTGCCAGTACCCCTCCCCGGGGCTTCGGGAATCAGCCCCAGCATTTT. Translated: CASTPPRGFGNQPQHF.

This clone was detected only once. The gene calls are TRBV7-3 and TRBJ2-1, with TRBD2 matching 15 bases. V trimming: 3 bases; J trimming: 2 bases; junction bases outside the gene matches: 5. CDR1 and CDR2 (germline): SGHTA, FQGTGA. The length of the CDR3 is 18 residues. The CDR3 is CASSFGLAGGHPYNEQFF. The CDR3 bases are TGTGCCAGCAGCTTCGGACTAGCGGGAGGGCACCCCTACAATGAGCAGTTCTTC.

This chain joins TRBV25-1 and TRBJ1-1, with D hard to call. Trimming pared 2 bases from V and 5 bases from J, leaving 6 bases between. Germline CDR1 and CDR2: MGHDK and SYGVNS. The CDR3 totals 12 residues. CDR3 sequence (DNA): TGTGCCAGCAGTGAAATGGGGACTGAAGCTTTCTTT. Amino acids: CASSEMGTEAFF.

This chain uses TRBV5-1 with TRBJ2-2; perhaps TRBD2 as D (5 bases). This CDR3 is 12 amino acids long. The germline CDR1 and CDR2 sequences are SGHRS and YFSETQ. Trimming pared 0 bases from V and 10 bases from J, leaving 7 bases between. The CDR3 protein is CASSLDSAELFF. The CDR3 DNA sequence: TGCGCCAGCAGCTTGGATAGCGCGGAGCTGTTTTTT. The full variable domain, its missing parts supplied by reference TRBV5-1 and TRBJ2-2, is KAGVTQTPRYLIKTRGQQVTLSCSPISGHRSVSWYQQTPGQGLQFLFEYFSETQRNKGNFPGRFSGRQFSNSRSEMNVSTLELGDSALYLCASSLDSAELFFGEGSRLTVL.

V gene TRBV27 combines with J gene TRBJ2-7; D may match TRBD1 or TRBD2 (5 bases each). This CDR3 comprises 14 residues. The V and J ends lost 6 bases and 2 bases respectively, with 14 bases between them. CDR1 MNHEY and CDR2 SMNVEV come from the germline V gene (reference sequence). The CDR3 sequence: CASRTRDRTYEQYF. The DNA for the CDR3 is TGTGCCAGCAGAACACGGGACCGAACCTACGAGCAGTACTTC.

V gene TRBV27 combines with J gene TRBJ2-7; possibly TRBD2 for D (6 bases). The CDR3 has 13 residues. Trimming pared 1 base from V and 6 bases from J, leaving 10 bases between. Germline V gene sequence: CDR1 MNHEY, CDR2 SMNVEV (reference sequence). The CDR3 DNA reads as TGTGCCAGCAGTTTATATTCGGGGGTCGAGCAGTACTTC. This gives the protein CASSLYSGVEQYF.

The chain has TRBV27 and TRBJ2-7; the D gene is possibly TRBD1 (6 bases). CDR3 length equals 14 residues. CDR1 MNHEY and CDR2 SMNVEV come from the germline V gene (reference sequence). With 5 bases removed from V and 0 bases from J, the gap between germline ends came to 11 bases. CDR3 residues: CASSVTRGSYEQYF. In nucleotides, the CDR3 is TGTGCCAGCAGTGTCACCAGGGGCTCCTACGAGCAGTACTTC.

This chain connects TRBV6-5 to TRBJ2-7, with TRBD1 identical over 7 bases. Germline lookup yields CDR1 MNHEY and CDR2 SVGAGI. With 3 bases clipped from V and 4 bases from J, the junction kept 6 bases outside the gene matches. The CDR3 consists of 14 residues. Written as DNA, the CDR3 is TGTGCCAGCAGTTATGACAGGGAACAATACGAGCAGTACTTC. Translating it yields CASSYDREQYEQYF.

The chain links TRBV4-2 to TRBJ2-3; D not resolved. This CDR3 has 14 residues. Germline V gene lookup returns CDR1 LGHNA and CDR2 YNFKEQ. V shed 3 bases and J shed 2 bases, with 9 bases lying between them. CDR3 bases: TGTGCCAGCAGCCAGTCAGGCCCCACAGATACGCAGTATTTT. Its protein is CASSQSGPTDTQYF.

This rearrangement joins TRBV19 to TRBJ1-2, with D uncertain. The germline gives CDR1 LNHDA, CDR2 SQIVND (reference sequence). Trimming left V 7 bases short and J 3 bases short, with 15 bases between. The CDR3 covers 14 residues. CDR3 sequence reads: CASTWREGDYGYTF. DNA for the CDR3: TGTGCCAGTACCTGGAGGGAAGGCGACTATGGCTACACCTTC.

The CDR3 DNA sequence: TGTGCCACCAAACTAAACACCGGGAAACGCTACGAGCAGTACTTC. Protein sequence: CATKLNTGKRYEQYF. V gene TRBV19 combines with J gene TRBJ2-7; D perhaps matches TRBD2 (5 bases). Per germline, CDR1 LNHDA and CDR2 SQIVND (reference sequence). Trimming stripped 10 bases from V and 3 bases from J, with 22 bases between. The CDR3 extends over 15 amino acids.

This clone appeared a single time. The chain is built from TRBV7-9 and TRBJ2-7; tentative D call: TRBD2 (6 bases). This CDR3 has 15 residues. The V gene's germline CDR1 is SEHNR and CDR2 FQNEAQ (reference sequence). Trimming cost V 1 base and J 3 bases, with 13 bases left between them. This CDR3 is CASSLGLGGDYEQYF. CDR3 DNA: TGTGCCAGCAGCTTAGGGTTGGGCGGGGACTACGAGCAGTACTTC.

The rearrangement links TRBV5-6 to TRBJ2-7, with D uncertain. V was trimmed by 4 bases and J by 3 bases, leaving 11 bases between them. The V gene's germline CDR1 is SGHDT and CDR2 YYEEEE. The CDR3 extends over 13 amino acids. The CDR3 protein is CASSGMTGYEQYF. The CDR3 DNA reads TGTGCCAGCAGCGGAATGACGGGCTACGAGCAGTACTTC.

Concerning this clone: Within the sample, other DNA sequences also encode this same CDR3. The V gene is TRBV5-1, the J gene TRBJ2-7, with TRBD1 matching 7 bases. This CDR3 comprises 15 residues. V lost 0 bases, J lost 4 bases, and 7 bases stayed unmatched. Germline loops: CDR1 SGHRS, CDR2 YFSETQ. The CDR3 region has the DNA TGCGCCAGCAGCTTGGTGGCAGGGGGTTCGTACGAGCAGTACTTC. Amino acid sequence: CASSLVAGGSYEQYF.

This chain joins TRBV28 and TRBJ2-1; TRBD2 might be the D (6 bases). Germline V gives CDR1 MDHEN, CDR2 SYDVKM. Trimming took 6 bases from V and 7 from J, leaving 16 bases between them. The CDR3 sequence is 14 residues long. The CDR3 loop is CASSLGTPRNEQFF. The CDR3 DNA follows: TGTGCCAGCAGCCTCGGGACTCCTCGTAATGAGCAGTTCTTC.

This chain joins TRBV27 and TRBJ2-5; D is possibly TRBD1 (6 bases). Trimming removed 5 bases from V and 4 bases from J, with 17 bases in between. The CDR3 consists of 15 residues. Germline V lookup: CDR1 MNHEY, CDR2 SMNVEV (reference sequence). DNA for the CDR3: TGTGCCAGCAGTGCAATCAGGGGATCGGCAGAGACCCAGTACTTC. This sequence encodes CASSAIRGSAETQYF.

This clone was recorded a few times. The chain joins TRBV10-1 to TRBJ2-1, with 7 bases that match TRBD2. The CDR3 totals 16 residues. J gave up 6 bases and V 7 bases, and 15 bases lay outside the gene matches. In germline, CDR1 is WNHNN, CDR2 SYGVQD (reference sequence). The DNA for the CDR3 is TGCGCCAGCATGGGGCGTGGGGCGGGAGATGGCAATGAGCAGTTCTTC. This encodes CASMGRGAGDGNEQFF.

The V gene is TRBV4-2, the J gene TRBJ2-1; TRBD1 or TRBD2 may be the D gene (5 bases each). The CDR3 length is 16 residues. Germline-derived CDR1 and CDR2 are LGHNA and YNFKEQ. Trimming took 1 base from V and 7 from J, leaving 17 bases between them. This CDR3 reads CASSQGFSSGANEQFF. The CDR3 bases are TGTGCCAGCAGCCAAGGGTTTTCTTCCGGGGCGAATGAGCAGTTCTTC.

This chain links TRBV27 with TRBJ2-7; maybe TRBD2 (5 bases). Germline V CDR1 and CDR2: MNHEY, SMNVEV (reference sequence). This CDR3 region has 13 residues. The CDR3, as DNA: TGTGCGGCGGGCGGACCGAATACCTACGAGCAGTACTTC. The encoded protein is CAAGGPNTYEQYF.

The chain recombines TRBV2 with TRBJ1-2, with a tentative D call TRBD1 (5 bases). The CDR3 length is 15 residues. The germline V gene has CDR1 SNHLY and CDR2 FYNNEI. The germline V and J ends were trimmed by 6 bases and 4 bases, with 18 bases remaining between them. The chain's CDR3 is CASRGLTSGGYGYTF. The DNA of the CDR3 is TGTGCCAGCAGGGGACTCACAAGTGGCGGCTATGGCTACACCTTC.

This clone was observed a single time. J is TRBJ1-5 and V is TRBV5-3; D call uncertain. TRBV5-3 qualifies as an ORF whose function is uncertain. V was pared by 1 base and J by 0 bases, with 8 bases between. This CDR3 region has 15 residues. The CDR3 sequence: CARSLSRNSNQPQHF. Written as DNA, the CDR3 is TGTGCCAGAAGCTTGTCTAGAAATAGCAATCAGCCCCAGCATTTT.